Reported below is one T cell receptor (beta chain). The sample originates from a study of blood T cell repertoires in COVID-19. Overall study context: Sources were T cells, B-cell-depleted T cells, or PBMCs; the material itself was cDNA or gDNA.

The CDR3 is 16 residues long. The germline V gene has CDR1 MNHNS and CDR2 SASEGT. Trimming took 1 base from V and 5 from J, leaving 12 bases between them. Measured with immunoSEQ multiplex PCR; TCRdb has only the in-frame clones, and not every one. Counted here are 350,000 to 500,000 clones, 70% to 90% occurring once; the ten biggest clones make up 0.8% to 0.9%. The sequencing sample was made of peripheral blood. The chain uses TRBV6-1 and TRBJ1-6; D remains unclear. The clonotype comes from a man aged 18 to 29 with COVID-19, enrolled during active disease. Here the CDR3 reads CASSEGWLQNNSPLHF. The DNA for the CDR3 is TGTGCCAGCAGTGAAGGTTGGCTTCAGAATAATTCACCCCTCCACTTT.